Below, 26 T cell receptor beta chains from the same sample are listed, as sequenced in a study of blood T cell repertoires in COVID-19. Here immunoSEQ multiplex PCR was the method, and the copy in TCRdb shows in-frame clones only, minus some. Of 200,000 to 250,000 clones listed, approximately 84% were seen once; the top ten hold 1.5% to 2%. The sequencing input was peripheral blood. The receptors were sampled from a woman over 75 with acute or convalescent COVID-19.

The chain employs TRBV19 and TRBJ1-4; D not certain. CDR3 length equals 13 residues. Trimming stripped 6 bases from V and 3 bases from J, with 8 bases between. Germline V lookup: CDR1 LNHDA, CDR2 SQIVND (reference sequence). DNA for the CDR3: TGTGCCAGTAGAACGGGAGCTAATGAAAAACTGTTTTTT. Protein sequence: CASRTGANEKLFF.

J is TRBJ2-5 and V is TRBV19; D perhaps matches TRBD2 (5 bases). The CDR3 has 13 amino acids. Deletions cut 5 bases from V and 1 base from J, with 8 bases between. Germline V gives CDR1 LNHDA, CDR2 SQIVND (reference sequence). The chain's CDR3 is CASSPGFQETQYF. Written as DNA, the CDR3 is TGTGCCAGTAGTCCGGGGTTCCAAGAGACCCAGTACTTC.

This clone was detected only a few times. V usage is TRBV21-1 and J usage is TRBJ2-5; TRBD2 is the table's D call and was not checked against the DNA. TRBV21-1 corresponds to a pseudogene. This CDR3 has 14 amino acids. The CDR3 DNA reads as TGTGCCAGCAGCAAAGTTGGGGGGGAGGAGACCCAGTACTTC. This sequence encodes CASSKVGGEETQYF.

This chain uses TRBV6-2 or TRBV6-3 with TRBJ1-5; possibly TRBD1 for D (5 bases). This CDR3 spans 13 amino acids. Germline V gene data show CDR1 as MNHEY and CDR2 as SVGEGT. Trimming left V 5 bases short and J 4 bases short, with 9 bases between. CDR3 amino acids: CASSDSTNQPQHF. In DNA, the CDR3 is TGTGCCAGCAGTGACAGCACAAATCAGCCCCAGCATTTT.

The chain recombines TRBV4-2 with TRBJ1-4, with TRBD1 as a possible D gene (5 bases). The germline V and J ends were trimmed by 0 bases and 3 bases, with 8 bases remaining between them. Germline CDR1 reads LGHNA; CDR2 reads YNFKEQ. This CDR3 has 15 residues. The CDR3 loop is CASSQEWGANEKLFF. The CDR3 DNA reads as TGTGCCAGCAGCCAAGAATGGGGGGCTAATGAAAAACTGTTTTTT.

The rearrangement joins TRBV30 to TRBJ1-3; 9 bases map to TRBD1. Germline CDR1 reads GTSNPN; CDR2 reads SVGIG (reference sequence). The CDR3 runs 17 residues. Trimming took 0 bases from V and 2 from J; bases not matched to a gene: 8. The CDR3 DNA sequence: TGTGCCTGGAGTGTCTCCCGGGGACAGGGCGCTGGAAACACCATATATTTT. Translating gives CAWSVSRGQGAGNTIYF.

The rearrangement links TRBV6-2 or TRBV6-3 to TRBJ1-5; 10 bases fit TRBD1. The CDR3 runs to 15 residues. From germline, CDR1 is MNHEY and CDR2 SVGEGT. Trimming cost V 2 bases and J 5 bases; bases outside gene matches: 3. The CDR3 bases are TGTGCCAGCAGTTACGGGGGACAGGGGTATCAGCCCCAGCATTTT. Translating gives CASSYGGQGYQPQHF.

This clone was observed a single time. V and J are TRBV5-6 and TRBJ2-5; 14 nucleotides line up with TRBD2. The CDR3 consists of 15 residues. J was trimmed by 5 bases and V by 4 bases; bases with no gene match: 4. Per germline, CDR1 SGHDT and CDR2 YYEEEE. The CDR3: CASSRGLAGEETQYF. The CDR3 DNA is TGTGCCAGCAGCCGGGGACTAGCGGGGGAGGAGACCCAGTACTTC.

The gene calls are TRBV6-5 and TRBJ2-7; D remains ambiguous. Trimming stripped 7 bases from V and 4 bases from J, with 14 bases between. The CDR3 is 13 residues long. Germline V gene data show CDR1 as MNHEY and CDR2 as SVGAGI. The CDR3 DNA reads as TGTGCCAGCAAAAGAGCTGGGCTTTACGAGCAGTACTTC. Residues: CASKRAGLYEQYF.

CDR3 nucleotide sequence: TGTGCCAGCAGATCGACAGGCTATCACTATGGCTACACCTTC. This encodes CASRSTGYHYGYTF. The V and J genes are TRBV6-5 and TRBJ1-2, with D perhaps TRBD1 (6 bases). The V and J ends lost 6 bases and 3 bases respectively, with 14 bases between them. Per germline, CDR1 MNHEY and CDR2 SVGAGI. The CDR3 length is 14 residues.

The chain employs TRBV20-1 and TRBJ1-5, with D maybe TRBD1 (6 bases). The CDR3 length is 11 residues. Germline V CDR1 and CDR2: DFQATT, SNEGSKA (reference sequence). With 5 bases removed from V and 11 bases from J, the gap between germline ends came to 13 bases. For the CDR3, the DNA is TGCAGTGCTGGCAGGGGTGAAGCCCAGCATTTT. The encoded protein is CSAGRGEAQHF.

This chain connects TRBV6-6 to TRBJ2-1; 13 bases are shared with TRBD2. With V trimmed by 5 bases and J by 3 bases, 10 bases remained unmatched. CDR1 is MNHNY, CDR2 SVGAGI, per germline (reference sequence). The CDR3 is made up of 18 amino acids. The CDR3 DNA reads as TGTGCCAGCAGTCGAACTAGCGGGAGGGCCTTTAGCTACAATGAGCAGTTCTTC. The encoded protein is CASSRTSGRAFSYNEQFF.

The V gene is TRBV19, the J gene TRBJ1-2; the D is unclear. CDR1 is LNHDA, CDR2 SQIVND, per germline (reference sequence). Trimming removed 7 bases at V and 6 bases at J, with 9 bases between. CDR3 length equals 11 residues. The CDR3 here is CASTQSNGYTF. CDR3 coding DNA: TGTGCCAGTACCCAGTCCAATGGCTACACCTTC. Variable domain in full (rest from reference TRBV19 and TRBJ1-2): DGGITQSPKYLFRKEGQNVTLSCEQNLNHDAMYWYRQDPGQGLRLIYYSQIVNDFQKGDIAEGYSVSREKKESFPLTVTSAQKNPTAFYLCASTQSNGYTFGSGTRLTVV.

The chain uses TRBV2 and TRBJ2-6; 7 positions match TRBD1. This CDR3 is 14 amino acids long. J was trimmed by 4 bases and V by 6 bases; bases with no gene match: 3. Germline V gene data show CDR1 as SNHLY and CDR2 as FYNNEI. The CDR3 nucleotides are TGTGCCAGCAGGGGACAGTCAGGGGCCAACGTCCTGACTTTC. Translated, it gives CASRGQSGANVLTF.

The chain carries TRBV18 and TRBJ1-4, with D tentatively TRBD1 (5 bases). In germline, CDR1 is KGHSH, CDR2 LQKENI. The CDR3 is made up of 15 amino acids. The germline V and J ends were trimmed by 5 bases and 4 bases, with 14 bases remaining between them. CDR3 amino acids: CASSGTGTGNEKLFF. CDR3 nucleotides: TGTGCCAGCTCAGGAACAGGAACGGGTAATGAAAAACTGTTTTTT.

V usage is TRBV4-1 and J usage is TRBJ1-3, with 7 bases identical to TRBD1. The CDR3 has 21 residues. Trimming took 2 bases from V and 0 from J; bases not matched to a gene: 19. Germline V gene sequence: CDR1 MGHRA, CDR2 YSYEKL. The CDR3 reads CASSQLRWTGGVSSSGNTIYF. In DNA, the CDR3 is TGCGCCAGCAGCCAACTCCGTTGGACAGGAGGAGTTAGTAGCTCTGGAAACACCATATATTTT.

The chain couples TRBV7-8 to TRBJ2-5; 7 positions agree with TRBD1. The CDR3 has 14 residues. J lost 4 bases, V lost 1 base, and 3 bases had no gene match. The germline CDR1 and CDR2 sequences are SGHVS and FQNEAQ. CDR3 nucleotide sequence: TGTGCCAGCAGCTTAGGAGGGGGCGGAGAGACCCAGTACTTC. Protein sequence: CASSLGGGGETQYF.

This clone has a handful of counts. V is TRBV5-4 and J is TRBJ1-2, with TRBD1 matching over 8 bases. Germline values: CDR1 SGHNT, CDR2 YYREEE (reference sequence). After removal of 9 bases from V and 8 bases from J, the junction contained 21 bases not matched to a gene. This CDR3 is 16 amino acids long. DNA of the CDR3: TGTGCCACCCAGATCGACGGTGGACAGGGAGCACGGGGCTACACCTTC. Translation: CATQIDGGQGARGYTF.

This rearrangement joins TRBV29-1 to TRBJ2-2; 8 positions agree with TRBD1. V lost 6 bases, J lost 1 base, and 4 bases stayed unmatched. There are 14 residues in the CDR3. Germline loops: CDR1 SQVTM, CDR2 ANQGSEA. The chain's CDR3 is CSVQDRGNTGELFF. For the CDR3, the DNA is TGCAGCGTGCAAGACAGGGGGAACACCGGGGAGCTGTTTTTT.

This rearrangement joins TRBV5-1 to TRBJ2-3, with 9 bases that match TRBD1. Losses at the gene ends were 4 bases for V and 3 bases for J; bases not matched to a gene: 6. The CDR3 is 15 amino acids. CDR1 and CDR2 (germline): SGHRS, YFSETQ. The CDR3 coding sequence is TGCGCCAGCAGCCCCCGGGACAGGGATACAGATACGCAGTATTTT. As protein: CASSPRDRDTDTQYF.

This clone showed up just a few times. This chain uses TRBV18 with TRBJ1-4, with unresolved D. The germline V and J ends were trimmed by 3 bases and 10 bases, with 15 bases remaining between them. The CDR3 is 14 residues long. The germline V gene has CDR1 KGHSH and CDR2 LQKENI. The CDR3 DNA reads TGTGCCAGCTCACCCAATAGCCCGCGTGCAAAACTGTTTTTT. The encoded protein is CASSPNSPRAKLFF. Filled out from reference TRBV18 and TRBJ1-4, the complete variable domain reads NAGVMQNPRHLVRRRGQEARLRCSPMKGHSHVYWYRQLPEEGLKFMVYLQKENIIDESGMPKERFSAEFPKEGPSILRIQQVVRGDSAAYFCASSPNSPRAKLFFGSGTQLSVL.

This clone was detected only once. This chain uses TRBV2 with TRBJ2-5; tentative D call: TRBD2 (6 bases). The CDR3 sequence is 12 residues long. Germline V gene lookup returns CDR1 SNHLY and CDR2 FYNNEI. With 6 bases removed from V and 3 bases from J, the gap between germline ends came to 8 bases. This CDR3 reads CASRRGKETQYF. CDR3 DNA: TGTGCCAGCAGACGCGGGAAAGAGACCCAGTACTTC.

The chain has TRBV11-2 and TRBJ1-3; 7 bases match TRBD1. The trim removed 5 bases at V and 8 bases at J, leaving 6 bases unmatched. Germline V lookup: CDR1 SGHAT, CDR2 FQNNGV. The CDR3 is made up of 13 amino acids. The CDR3 DNA is TGTGCCAGCAGCGGACAGGAGGGGGACACCATATATTTT. This gives the protein CASSGQEGDTIYF.

The chain combines TRBV9 with TRBJ2-1, with D perhaps TRBD2 (7 bases). This CDR3 spans 16 amino acids. Germline CDR1 reads SGDLS; CDR2 reads YYNGEE. V lost 2 bases and J lost 0, with 12 bases in between. CDR3 sequence reads: CASSVSGTSSYNEQFF. The CDR3 DNA is TGTGCCAGCAGCGTGAGCGGGACAAGCTCCTACAATGAGCAGTTCTTC.

This clone showed up just once. The identical CDR3 is also encoded by other nucleotide sequences in the sample. The chain couples TRBV18 to TRBJ2-1; TRBD2 is a possible D gene (6 bases). The CDR3 length is 15 residues. Germline V lookup: CDR1 KGHSH, CDR2 LQKENI. Trimming cost V 3 bases and J 4 bases, with 13 bases left between them. CDR3 sequence: CASSPPGTGYNEQFF. CDR3 nucleotide sequence: TGTGCCAGCTCACCTCCCGGGACTGGATACAATGAGCAGTTCTTC.

This rearrangement joins TRBV29-1 to TRBJ1-5, with 9 bases identical to TRBD1. V lost 4 bases and J lost 2; bases outside the gene matches: 3. Per germline, CDR1 SQVTM and CDR2 ANQGSEA. The CDR3 length is 14 residues. The CDR3 DNA reads as TGCAGCGTTGGGACAGGGGCCCGCAATCAGCCCCAGCATTTT. This sequence encodes CSVGTGARNQPQHF.